Below are 22 T cell receptor beta chains sequenced from a single sample in a study of cytomegalovirus exposure and HLA in healthy donors. PCR employed 60 Vbeta and 13 Jbeta primers. TCRdb's table, derived via immunoSEQ multiplex PCR, lists solely in-frame clones and lacks some. Across about 42,000 clones, the top ten clones capture approximately 1.4% of the sample. Sample: PBMCs. The receptors stem from a man aged 25-45 years in good health and CMV-seronegative.

V and J are TRBV29-1 and TRBJ2-5; 10 nucleotides align to TRBD1. CDR1 is SQVTM and CDR2 is ANQGSEA in the germline V gene. This CDR3 contains 13 residues. CDR3 DNA: TGCAGTACCGGGACAGGGGTAGGAGAGACCCAGTACTTC. Its protein product is CSTGTGVGETQYF.

The chain's CDR3 is CASSIGGTGEETQYF. CDR3 DNA sequence: TGTGCCAGTAGTATAGGTGGGACAGGGGAAGAGACCCAGTACTTC. The genes are TRBV19 and TRBJ2-5; 10 nucleotides align to TRBD1. CDR1 and CDR2 (germline): LNHDA, SQIVND (reference sequence). The CDR3 is made up of 15 amino acids. J gave up 3 bases and V 1 base, and 2 bases lay outside the gene matches.

In DNA, the CDR3 is TGCGCCAGCAGCCAGTTACAGACAGATACGCAGTATTTT. Protein: CASSQLQTDTQYF. The rearrangement links TRBV4-3 to TRBJ2-3; no definite D call. Trimming shortened V by 3 bases and J by 3 bases, and 7 bases separated the two germline ends. Germline V gene lookup returns CDR1 LGHNA and CDR2 YSLEER. The CDR3 consists of 13 residues.

The V call is TRBV5-6, the J call TRBJ1-4, with D tentatively TRBD1 (6 bases). The germline V and J ends were trimmed by 0 bases and 8 bases, with 11 bases remaining between them. This CDR3 is 14 amino acids long. Germline-derived CDR1 and CDR2 are SGHDT and YYEEEE. The DNA of the CDR3 is TGTGCCAGCAGCTTGGCACAGGGAGGGGAAAAACTGTTTTTT. It yields the protein CASSLAQGGEKLFF.

This rearrangement joins TRBV7-2 to TRBJ2-7, with D perhaps matching TRBD2 (5 bases). Germline V CDR1 and CDR2: SGHTA, FQGNSA. The CDR3 is made up of 13 amino acids. Trimming left V 5 bases short and J 7 bases short, with 15 bases between. CDR3 DNA: TGTGCCAGCAGCCCCCCGGGCCCGGGGGAGCAGTACTTC. Translation gives CASSPPGPGEQYF.

The chain employs TRBV25-1 and TRBJ1-1; D may be TRBD1 (5 bases). The germline V and J ends were trimmed by 1 base and 1 base, with 10 bases remaining between them. The germline gives CDR1 MGHDK, CDR2 SYGVNS. The CDR3 loop spans 15 amino acids. DNA of the CDR3: TGTGCCAGCAGTGAATCGGGGGGGAGGAACACTGAAGCTTTCTTT. It specifies CASSESGGRNTEAFF.

The V and J genes are TRBV6-6 and TRBJ2-7, with D tentatively TRBD1 (5 bases). This CDR3 has 13 residues. Germline V lookup: CDR1 MNHNY, CDR2 SVGAGI (reference sequence). Trimming removed 4 bases at V and 8 bases at J, with 15 bases between. DNA for the CDR3: TGTGCCAGCAGTTCCCCATTAGACAGTCAGCAGTACTTC. Translating it yields CASSSPLDSQQYF.

The chain carries TRBV29-1 and TRBJ1-4, with 10 bases matching TRBD1. The V gene end was trimmed by 6 bases and the J gene end by 7 bases; junction bases not matched to a gene: 2. The CDR3 loop spans 12 amino acids. Germline loops: CDR1 SQVTM, CDR2 ANQGSEA. The DNA of the CDR3 is TGCAGCGTGACAGGGGGCGCTGAAAAACTGTTTTTT. Its protein is CSVTGGAEKLFF.

The gene calls are TRBV10-3 and TRBJ1-1; no firm D call. Trimming pared 5 bases from V and 1 base from J, leaving 8 bases between. CDR3 length equals 13 residues. CDR1 is ENHRY and CDR2 is SYGVKD in the germline V gene. CDR3: CAISPQENTEAFF. In DNA form, the CDR3 reads TGTGCCATCAGTCCCCAGGAGAACACTGAAGCTTTCTTT.

The CDR3 bases are TGTGCCAGTAGTCCGGACAGGGCGGCTGGGGCCAACGTCCTGACTTTC. It codes for CASSPDRAAGANVLTF. This chain links TRBV19 with TRBJ2-6; TRBD1 matches at 8 bases. V lost 5 bases, J lost 2 bases, and 5 bases stayed unmatched. CDR1 is LNHDA and CDR2 is SQIVND in the germline V gene (reference sequence). CDR3 length equals 16 residues.

The gene calls are TRBV5-8 and TRBJ2-3; 12 nucleotides match TRBD2. J was trimmed by 3 bases and V by 2 bases; bases with no gene match: 1. The CDR3 runs to 15 residues. Per germline, CDR1 SGHTS and CDR2 YDEGEE. This CDR3 is CASSFTSGRTDTQYF. CDR3 bases: TGTGCCAGCAGCTTTACTAGCGGGAGGACAGATACGCAGTATTTT.

The V and J genes are TRBV29-1 and TRBJ2-1, with D possibly matching TRBD2 (5 bases). The germline gives CDR1 SQVTM, CDR2 ANQGSEA. V lost 2 bases, J lost 1 base, and 9 bases lay in between. CDR3 length: 14 residues. The CDR3 is CSVEKWESYNEQFF. The DNA of the CDR3 is TGCAGCGTTGAAAAGTGGGAGTCCTACAATGAGCAGTTCTTC.

This chain's CDR3 is CASSLGHRGPTEAFF. For the CDR3, the DNA is TGCGCCAGCAGCCTTGGACACAGGGGGCCTACTGAAGCTTTCTTT. The chain has TRBV4-3 and TRBJ1-1, with TRBD1 matching 9 bases. V shed 4 bases and J 5 bases; nucleotides not matched to a gene: 8. The CDR3 loop spans 15 amino acids. The germline gives CDR1 LGHNA, CDR2 YSLEER.

This chain joins TRBV30 and TRBJ1-2, with 11 bases fitting TRBD1. The CDR3 runs to 16 residues. V trimming: 4 bases; J trimming: 0 bases; junction bases outside the gene matches: 7. CDR1 and CDR2 from the germline V gene are GTSNPN and SVGIG (reference sequence). In nucleotides, the CDR3 is TGTGCCTGGAAGTGGGGGGACAGGGGGACTAACTATGGCTACACCTTC. Its translation is CAWKWGDRGTNYGYTF.

This chain links TRBV14 with TRBJ1-2, with 12 bases fitting TRBD1. V was pared by 1 base and J by 8 bases, with 5 bases of the junction left unmatched. Per germline, CDR1 SGHDN and CDR2 FVKESK. The CDR3 sequence is 15 residues long. In DNA form, the CDR3 reads TGTGCCAGCAGCCAAGTGGGACAGGGGGCAGAGGGCTACACCTTC. Its translation: CASSQVGQGAEGYTF. The full variable domain, completed using reference TRBV14 and TRBJ1-2, is EAGVTQFPSHSVIEKGQTVTLRCDPISGHDNLYWYRRVMGKEIKFLLHFVKESKQDESGMPNNRFLAERTGGTYSTLKVQPAELEDSGVYFCASSQVGQGAEGYTFGSGTRLTVV.

V gene TRBV4-1 combines with J gene TRBJ1-6; 8 nucleotides align to TRBD1. Germline V CDR1 and CDR2: MGHRA, YSYEKL. CDR3 size: 15 residues. V was clipped by 3 bases and J by 7 bases; unmatched bases: 5. The CDR3 loop is CASSHEQGGNSPLHF. CDR3 DNA: TGCGCCAGCAGCCACGAACAGGGGGGAAATTCACCCCTCCACTTT.

This chain joins TRBV12-5 and TRBJ1-2, with 7 positions matching TRBD1. Germline V gene lookup returns CDR1 LGHNT and CDR2 FRNRAP. J lost 4 bases, V lost 1 base, and 6 bases had no gene match. This CDR3 comprises 15 residues. CDR3 DNA sequence: TGTGCTAGTGGTTTGGGCGGGACAGCCCTCTATGGCTACACCTTC. This encodes CASGLGGTALYGYTF.

The DNA for the CDR3 is TGTGCCAGCAGCCCCGGGACTACCTACAATGAGCAGTTCTTC. As protein: CASSPGTTYNEQFF. The V call is TRBV7-2, the J call TRBJ2-1, with TRBD2 matching 7 bases. The germline CDR1 and CDR2 sequences are SGHTA and FQGNSA. The CDR3 covers 14 residues. Trimming took 5 bases from V and 2 from J; bases not matched to a gene: 3.

This chain connects TRBV15 to TRBJ2-5, with no clear D. Trimming pared 4 bases from V and 2 bases from J, leaving 5 bases between. CDR3 length equals 12 residues. Germline assignment: CDR1 LNHNV and CDR2 YYDKDF (reference sequence). The CDR3 region is CATSTHQETQYF. The CDR3 DNA follows: TGTGCCACCAGCACCCATCAAGAGACCCAGTACTTC.

CDR3 protein: CASSLGPGQDRNTEAFF. For the CDR3, the DNA is TGTGCCAGCAGCTTAGGGCCGGGACAGGACCGGAACACTGAAGCTTTCTTT. J is TRBJ1-1 and V is TRBV11-2; 8 nucleotides match TRBD1. Trimming at V came to 1 base and at J to 1 base, leaving 8 bases not matched to a gene. CDR1 and CDR2 (germline): SGHAT, FQNNGV. CDR3 length equals 17 residues.

The rearrangement uses TRBV27 and TRBJ1-3; TRBD1 might be the D (5 bases). The CDR3 spans 14 residues. Germline lookup yields CDR1 MNHEY and CDR2 SMNVEV (reference sequence). V gave up 4 bases and J gave up 4 bases, with 11 bases separating them. CDR3 DNA: TGTGCCAGCAGTTATGCAGGGTCGGGAAACACCATATATTTT. Translated: CASSYAGSGNTIYF.

This rearrangement joins TRBV6-5 to TRBJ1-1, with D tentatively TRBD1 (6 bases). Germline lookup yields CDR1 MNHEY and CDR2 SVGAGI. The V and J ends lost 5 bases and 0 bases respectively, with 10 bases between them. There are 14 residues in the CDR3. The CDR3 bases are TGTGCCAGCAGTCGACAGGTCATGAACACTGAAGCTTTCTTT. This encodes CASSRQVMNTEAFF.